The clone carrying this T cell receptor (beta chain) was observed once. The V gene's germline CDR1 is DFQATT and CDR2 SNEGSKA (reference sequence). The CDR3 runs to 14 residues. V lost 3 bases and J 7 bases, leaving 15 bases between the germline ends. These data originate in a study of blood T cells in healthy people across ages. Primed by a sample-barcoded 5' primer and a J-beta primer mix, a second PCR proceeded for roughly 6 to 12 cycles. One entry per CDR3 protein, called by TCRdb with MiXCR from the 5' RACE reads. The table includes more than 650,000 distinct CDR3 sequences, about 24% detected once.

The chain carries TRBV20-1 and TRBJ1-4; D might be TRBD1 (6 bases). The sequenced material came from blood. This TCR came from a man between 65 and 80 years old in good health. CDR3 DNA: TGCAGTGCTAGGCCCAGGGGTGGGGGTGAAAAACTGTTTTTT. Translated, it gives CSARPRGGGEKLFF.